Included here is one T cell receptor (beta chain) sequence, with context. Its antigen is as yet unknown. This sample is part of a study of cytomegalovirus exposure and HLA in healthy donors. About the research overall: Findings of an earlier analysis included over 95 million unique TCR beta sequences from 170 million or so T cells.

The germline V and J ends were trimmed by 5 bases and 0 bases, with 14 bases remaining between them. Per germline, CDR1 SEHNR and CDR2 FQNEAQ (reference sequence). This CDR3 has 16 residues. Primers: 60 Vbeta forward and 13 Jbeta reverse. The method was immunoSEQ multiplex PCR; TCRdb's version includes in-frame clones alone and lacks a portion of them. This sample carries some 220,000 clones, about 88% of them seen once, and the ten largest clones take 0.24%. Study-wide results and limits: Fewer N-insertions (relative to the roughly 730-donor mean) were reportedly seen in an Asian-associated ancestry cluster in a later analysis. Cytomegalovirus status was reportedly diagnosed by the classifier with high sensitivity and specificity. The study recorded fewer than 200 TCR beta chains that were cytomegalovirus-associated.

This TCR was sampled from a girl aged 2 to 9 in good health and CMV-seronegative. The J gene is TRBJ1-3, the V gene TRBV7-9, with D possibly matching TRBD1 (5 bases). Input material: PBMCs. CDR3 DNA: TGTGCCAGCAGCAGACGACAGAACAGCTCTGGAAACACCATATATTTT. Protein product: CASSRRQNSSGNTIYF. The entire variable domain, with the rest obtained from reference TRBV7-9 and TRBJ1-3, is as follows: DTGVSQNPRHKITKRGQNVTFRCDPISEHNRLYWYRQTLGQGPEFLTYFQNEAQLEKSRLLSDRFSAERPKGSFSTLEIQRTEQGDSAMYLCASSRRQNSSGNTIYFGEGSWLTVV.